The sequence of this T cell receptor (beta chain) was determined in a study of immune cell composition in non-small cell lung cancer. Sequencing used immunoSEQ multiplex PCR; TCRdb keeps in-frame clones, though not all of them. The table records about 4,700 clones, around 80% of them present only once. DNA was extracted from unsorted cell suspensions stored frozen. The count of this clone is one. Its antigen remains unknown. This CDR3 region has 15 residues. The V gene end was trimmed by 3 bases and the J gene end by 4 bases; junction bases not matched to a gene: 5. Germline V gene lookup returns CDR1 LNHDA and CDR2 SQIVND (reference sequence). Study findings and constraints: Overall clonality, unlike maximal tumour-associated clone frequency, did not predict TIL reactivity. Lung squamous cell carcinoma tumours had significantly higher top 10 clone scores and productive clonality than lung adenocarcinoma. Clones >0.5% enriched in tumour were rarer in adenocarcinoma (around 35%) than squamous (approximately 80%).

This clonotype was sampled from a human donor with non-small cell lung cancer. Material: lung tumor tissue. The chain couples TRBV19 to TRBJ2-3; TRBD1 agrees at 9 bases. CDR3 amino acids: CASSMTGGTADTQYF. The CDR3 DNA is TGTGCCAGTAGTATGACAGGGGGAACGGCAGATACGCAGTATTTT.